The present entry profiles one TCR beta chain with its context. The data stem from a study of blood T cell repertoires in COVID-19. Overall study: COVID-19 samples, acute and convalescent, were from the United States, Italy and Spain. T cells, B-cell-depleted T cells, or PBMCs supplied cDNA or gDNA.

Germline lookup yields CDR1 SGHTS and CDR2 YDEGEE. This CDR3 is built from 14 residues. The V end lost 4 bases, the J end lost 3 bases, and 11 bases lay between the germline ends. The cohort comprised adults aged about 18 to 100 years residing in about two dozen US areas. Participant reports of clinical history set cohort assignment. Libraries were prepared by immunoSEQ multiplex PCR; TCRdb keeps only in-frame clonotypes and omits some of them. The sample has 200,000 to 250,000 clones, 86% seen once. The chain combines TRBV5-8 with TRBJ1-5; weak D call: TRBD1 (6 bases). The source material was PBMCs or T cells enriched from blood (not recorded which). The receptor's source is a woman aged 40 to 49 with acute COVID-19. CDR3 DNA: TGTGCCAGCAGCAATACAGGGCCCAATCAGCCCCAGCATTTT. It is translated as CASSNTGPNQPQHF.